The TCR beta chain described here comes from a study of blood T cell repertoires in COVID-19. Study in general: Sources were T cells, B-cell-depleted T cells, or PBMCs; the material itself was cDNA or gDNA.

TCRdb's table, derived via immunoSEQ multiplex PCR, lists solely in-frame clones and lacks some. Here the sample spans some 320,000 clones, over 85% being singletons. V was pared by 9 bases and J by 7 bases, with 8 bases of the junction left unmatched. The CDR3 length is 12 residues. Germline V CDR1 and CDR2: LNHDA, SQIVND (reference sequence). Two consecutive negative NP/OP PCR tests, clearance, or resolved symptoms defined Cohort 3 recovery. Sequencing used PBMCs or T cells enriched from blood (not recorded which). The chain carries TRBV19 and TRBJ1-2; 7 bases agree with TRBD1. The TCR was taken from a man in his 60s who had recovered from COVID-19. In DNA, the CDR3 is TGTGCCAGCACCGACAGGGTGTGTGGCTACACCTTC. Translated: CASTDRVCGYTF.